These 24 T cell receptor beta chains originate from one sample sequenced in a study of T-cell reconstitution after alpha-beta-depleted transplantation in children. Unique molecular identifiers were incorporated into the prepared TCRbeta library. Via MiXCR, TCRdb re-called the PCR reads, giving one row per CDR3 protein. This sample has 330,000 or so distinct CDR3 sequences; roughly 8.2% occur once, and the top ten carry approximately 9.6%. For these TCRs, the target antigens are not known. Study results and limitations: T-cell numbers and diversity, one year after transplant, stemmed largely from T cells that were newly produced.

Sample: peripheral blood, taken 360 days after TCRalphabeta/CD19-depleted stem cell transplant. Every receptor here comes from a female patient aged 2-9 years who had a stem cell transplant for Fanconi anemia, so the T cells may come from the graft donor.

This clonotype turned up a few times. The chain joins TRBV9 to TRBJ2-3, with 7 positions matching TRBD2. Germline CDR1 SGDLS, CDR2 YYNGEE. Losses at the gene ends were 0 bases for V and 3 bases for J; bases not matched to a gene: 4. This CDR3 contains 15 residues. CDR3 residues: CASSVAGGGTDTQYF. The CDR3 nucleotides read TGTGCCAGCAGCGTAGCTGGGGGGGGGACAGATACGCAGTATTTT.

The chain carries TRBV7-9 and TRBJ1-4; D remains unclear. V lost 5 bases and J lost 0, with 10 bases in between. Germline CDR1 and CDR2: SEHNR and FQNEAQ (reference sequence). The CDR3 sequence is 15 residues long. As DNA, the CDR3 is TGTGCCAGCAGCGGTAGACCCGCAACTAATGAAAAACTGTTTTTT. Protein: CASSGRPATNEKLFF. The full variable domain, rest sourced from reference TRBV7-9 and TRBJ1-4, is DTGVSQNPRHKITKRGQNVTFRCDPISEHNRLYWYRQTLGQGPEFLTYFQNEAQLEKSRLLSDRFSAERPKGSFSTLEIQRTEQGDSAMYLCASSGRPATNEKLFFGSGTQLSVL.

This clonotype was counted many times. V and J are TRBV7-9 and TRBJ2-1, with TRBD1 matching over 9 bases. The CDR3 has 17 amino acids. Germline V gives CDR1 SEHNR, CDR2 FQNEAQ (reference sequence). The V segment lost 4 bases and the J segment 4 bases; nucleotides outside the gene matches: 11. The DNA for the CDR3 is TGTGCCAGCAGCTCATTGACCGGGACAGGGTTTTACAATGAGCAGTTCTTC. It translates to CASSSLTGTGFYNEQFF.

The V gene is TRBV2, the J gene TRBJ2-3; D is possibly TRBD1 (6 bases). Trimming pared 7 bases from V and 6 bases from J, leaving 17 bases between. Germline lookup yields CDR1 SNHLY and CDR2 FYNNEI. This CDR3 has 14 residues. The CDR3 DNA reads TGTGCCAGCACCCCCCGGGACATCCCCGATACGCAGTATTTT. Protein: CASTPRDIPDTQYF.

This clonotype was counted at least ten times. V usage is TRBV5-1 and J usage is TRBJ2-3; 8 positions agree with TRBD2. The CDR3 has 16 residues. Germline CDR1 reads SGHRS; CDR2 reads YFSETQ. The V segment lost 4 bases and the J segment 0 bases; nucleotides outside the gene matches: 7. The CDR3 sequence is CASSIPIAGSTDTQYF. Here the CDR3 DNA reads TGCGCCAGCAGCATCCCTATAGCGGGGAGCACAGATACGCAGTATTTT.

This sequence joins TRBV5-8 and TRBJ2-3, with 7 bases fitting TRBD1. This CDR3 spans 13 amino acids. The germline V gene encodes CDR1 SGHTS and CDR2 YDEGEE. V lost 3 bases and J lost 5; bases outside the gene matches: 3. Here the CDR3 reads CASSSYRGDTQYF. CDR3 nucleotide sequence: TGTGCCAGCAGCTCCTACAGGGGAGATACGCAGTATTTT. Drawing the rest from reference TRBV5-8 and TRBJ2-3, the complete variable domain is EAGVTQSPTHLIKTRGQQATLRCSPISGHTSVYWYQQALGLGLQFLLWYDEGEERNRGNFPPRFSGRQFPNYSSELNVNALELEDSALYLCASSSYRGDTQYFGPGTRLTVL.

Many counts were recorded for this clonotype. This chain connects TRBV5-1 to TRBJ2-7; 8 nucleotides line up with TRBD1. Germline V gene data show CDR1 as SGHRS and CDR2 as YFSETQ. With 0 bases clipped from V and 3 bases from J, the junction kept 5 bases outside the gene matches. This CDR3 comprises 15 residues. The DNA of the CDR3 is TGCGCCAGCAGCTTGGACGGACAGGGCTTCTACGAGCAGTACTTC. Encoded protein: CASSLDGQGFYEQYF. Based on the CDR3 plus reference TRBV5-1 and TRBJ2-7, the full variable domain is KAGVTQTPRYLIKTRGQQVTLSCSPISGHRSVSWYQQTPGQGLQFLFEYFSETQRNKGNFPGRFSGRQFSNSRSEMNVSTLELGDSALYLCASSLDGQGFYEQYFGPGTRLTVT.

There are many counts of this clonotype. The chain is built from TRBV7-2 and TRBJ2-7; tentatively, D is TRBD1 (5 bases). The CDR3 is 14 amino acids. CDR1 SGHTA and CDR2 FQGNSA come from the germline V gene. Trimming pared 5 bases from V and 1 base from J, leaving 12 bases between. The CDR3 here is CASSPRYRSYEQYF. The DNA for the CDR3 is TGTGCCAGCAGCCCGAGGTACAGGTCCTACGAGCAGTACTTC.

The CDR3 DNA reads as TGTGCCAGCAGGCCTGAGGGTTCCTACGAGCAGTACGTC. Translation gives CASRPEGSYEQYV. This chain uses TRBV11-2 with TRBJ2-7; a possible D gene is TRBD2 (5 bases). The CDR3 spans 13 residues. Trimming took off 6 bases at V and 1 base at J, with 10 bases between the two ends. Germline V gene sequence: CDR1 SGHAT, CDR2 FQNNGV.

This clonotype was counted many times. CDR3 residues: CSARAFRGTDTQYF. The CDR3 DNA sequence: TGCAGTGCTAGAGCGTTCCGGGGGACAGATACGCAGTATTTT. V gene TRBV20-1 combines with J gene TRBJ2-3; maybe TRBD2 (6 bases). Germline V gene sequence: CDR1 DFQATT, CDR2 SNEGSKA (reference sequence). This CDR3 is 14 amino acids long. V was clipped by 1 base and J by 3 bases, with 11 bases between them.

The chain joins TRBV24-1 to TRBJ1-3, with D possibly TRBD1 on 5 matching bases. With 3 bases removed from V and 2 bases from J, the gap between germline ends came to 16 bases. In germline, CDR1 is KGHDR, CDR2 SFDVKD. This CDR3 region has 17 residues. The CDR3 nucleotides are TGTGCCACCAGTGATGCCGGGACCTCTGGACCTGGAAACACCATATATTTT. This codes for CATSDAGTSGPGNTIYF.

This clonotype was observed a handful of times. This chain uses TRBV3-1 with TRBJ2-5, with 11 bases matching TRBD2. The CDR3 loop spans 18 amino acids. Germline assignment: CDR1 LGHDT and CDR2 YNNKEL (reference sequence). The ends lost 0 bases at V and 4 bases at J; junction bases unmatched: 10. In DNA form, the CDR3 reads TGTGCCAGCAGCCAAGATCTCAATCTAGCGGGGGGTCGAGAGACCCAGTACTTC. As protein: CASSQDLNLAGGRETQYF.

About this clonotype itself: A much larger clone is a single base away; this may be a read error. This chain connects TRBV28 to TRBJ2-2, with D unclear. Germline V gene lookup returns CDR1 MDHEN and CDR2 SYDVKM. With 7 bases removed from V and 4 bases from J, the gap between germline ends came to 13 bases. The CDR3 is 14 amino acids. The CDR3 DNA is TGTGCCAGCACTAGTTGGCTGGGCACCGGGGAGCTGTTTTTT. Protein: CASTSWLGTGELFF.

This clonotype came up many times. The rearrangement joins TRBV20-1 to TRBJ2-7; 7 bases fit TRBD1. Per the germline V gene, CDR1 is DFQATT and CDR2 is SNEGSKA (reference sequence). J gave up 7 bases and V 5 bases, and 11 bases lay outside the gene matches. CDR3 length: 13 residues. The CDR3 DNA is TGCAGTGCTCAATTCGACAGGGATTGGGAGCAGTACTTC. Translating gives CSAQFDRDWEQYF.

J is TRBJ1-4 and V is TRBV4-2; D gene uncertain. V lost 3 bases and J lost 7, with 6 bases in between. The CDR3 runs 12 residues. Germline CDR1 LGHNA, CDR2 YNFKEQ. The CDR3 protein is CASSHGIEKLFF. For the CDR3, the DNA is TGTGCCAGCAGCCATGGAATTGAAAAACTGTTTTTT.

In its sample, this clonotype was seen many times. This chain connects TRBV29-1 to TRBJ2-3, with 11 nucleotides matching TRBD1. The CDR3 runs 14 residues. The ends lost 4 bases at V and 6 bases at J; junction bases unmatched: 6. Germline V lookup: CDR1 SQVTM, CDR2 ANQGSEA. The CDR3 region has the DNA TGCAGCGTTGCAGGACAGGGGGCGCCTGATACGCAGTATTTT. It yields the protein CSVAGQGAPDTQYF.

This clonotype was observed at least ten times. The CDR3 DNA is TGCGCCAGCAGCTTGGTGGGGGAAGAGACCCAGTACTTC. This translates into CASSLVGEETQYF. V and J are TRBV5-1 and TRBJ2-5; perhaps D is TRBD1 or TRBD2 (5 bases each). V was shortened by 0 bases and J by 3 bases, with 6 bases between the two germline ends. Germline CDR1 is SGHRS and CDR2 is YFSETQ. There are 13 residues in the CDR3.

J is TRBJ1-4 and V is TRBV12-5, with a weak D call TRBD1 (5 bases). CDR1 and CDR2 (germline): LGHNT, FRNRAP. This CDR3 region has 14 residues. V lost 5 bases, J lost 5 bases, and 12 bases lay in between. The CDR3 region has the DNA TGTGCTAGTGGTGCCGGGGGGGGGAATGAAAAACTGTTTTTT. Translated: CASGAGGGNEKLFF.

The V call is TRBV18, the J call TRBJ1-6, with D maybe TRBD1 (6 bases). CDR3 length: 16 residues. Germline-derived CDR1 and CDR2 are KGHSH and LQKENI. V lost 6 bases and J lost 6, with 18 bases in between. DNA for the CDR3: TGTGCCAGCTCCGTCTCGCCACAGGGTTCTAATTCACCCCTCCACTTT. It is translated as CASSVSPQGSNSPLHF.

This clonotype has at least ten counts. CDR3 sequence (DNA): TGTGCCATCAGTGAGTCTGGGGATTTGGACTCCTACGAGCAGTACTTC. Its protein product is CAISESGDLDSYEQYF. The chain is built from TRBV10-3 and TRBJ2-7; D gene ambiguous. The germline V gene has CDR1 ENHRY and CDR2 SYGVKD. The CDR3 has 16 residues. Trimming left V 0 bases short and J 0 bases short, with 12 bases between.

This clonotype was recorded many times. The CDR3 reads CASSSHRDINSYEQYV. CDR3 nucleotide sequence: TGTGCCAGCAGTTCTCACAGGGACATAAACTCCTACGAGCAGTACGTC. The chain has TRBV28 and TRBJ2-7; tentatively, D is TRBD1 (6 bases). Per germline, CDR1 MDHEN and CDR2 SYDVKM. V lost 4 bases, J lost 0 bases, and 16 bases lay in between. The CDR3 totals 16 residues.

V usage is TRBV21-1 and J usage is TRBJ1-2. TRBV21-1 counts as a pseudogene. The CDR3 has 9 amino acids. In nucleotides, the CDR3 is TGTGCCAGCAGCAATCGGAATTTTTTT. Translation: CASSNRNFF.

To note about this clonotype: This may be a read error: a much more frequent sequence differs by one nucleotide. This CDR3 reads CASSPMDRDAQYF. The CDR3 nucleotides read TGTGCCAGCAGCCCTATGGACAGGGATGCGCAGTATTTT. The chain recombines TRBV7-8 with TRBJ2-3; 8 bases are a match to TRBD1. CDR3 length equals 13 residues. Trimming at V came to 5 bases and at J to 10 bases, leaving 8 bases not matched to a gene. Germline V lookup: CDR1 SGHVS, CDR2 FQNEAQ.

The CDR3 DNA reads as TGCGCCAGCAGCCATGGTGAGGGGGAACCTTATGGCTACACCTTC. Its protein is CASSHGEGEPYGYTF. The chain couples TRBV4-1 to TRBJ1-2, with D tentatively TRBD1 (6 bases). Germline CDR1 and CDR2: MGHRA and YSYEKL. The CDR3 has 15 residues. Trimming left V 3 bases short and J 5 bases short, with 16 bases between.